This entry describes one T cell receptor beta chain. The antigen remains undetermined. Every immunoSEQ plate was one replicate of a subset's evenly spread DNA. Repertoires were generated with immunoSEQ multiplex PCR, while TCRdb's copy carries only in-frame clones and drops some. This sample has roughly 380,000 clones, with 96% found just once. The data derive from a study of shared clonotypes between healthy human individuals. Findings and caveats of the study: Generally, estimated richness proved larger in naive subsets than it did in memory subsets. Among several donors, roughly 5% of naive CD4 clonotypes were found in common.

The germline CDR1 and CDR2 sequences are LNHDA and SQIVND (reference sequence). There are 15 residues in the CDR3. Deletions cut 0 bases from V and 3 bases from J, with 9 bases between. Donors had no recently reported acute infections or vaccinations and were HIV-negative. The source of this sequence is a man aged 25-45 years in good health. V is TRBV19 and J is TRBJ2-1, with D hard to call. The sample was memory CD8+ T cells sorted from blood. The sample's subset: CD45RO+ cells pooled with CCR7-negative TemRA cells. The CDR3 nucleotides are TGTGCCAGTAGTATAGATACGGGTGACTACAATGAGCAGTTCTTC. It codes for CASSIDTGDYNEQFF.